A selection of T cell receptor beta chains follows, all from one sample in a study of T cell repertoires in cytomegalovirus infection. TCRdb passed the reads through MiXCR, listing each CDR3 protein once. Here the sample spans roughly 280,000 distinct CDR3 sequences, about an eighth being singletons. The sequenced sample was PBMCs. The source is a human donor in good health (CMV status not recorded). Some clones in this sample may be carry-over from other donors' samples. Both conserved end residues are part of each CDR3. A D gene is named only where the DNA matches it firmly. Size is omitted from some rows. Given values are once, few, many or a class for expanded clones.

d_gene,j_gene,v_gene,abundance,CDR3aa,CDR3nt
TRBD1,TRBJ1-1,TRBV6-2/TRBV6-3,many,CASSYRTGGTEAFF,TGTGCCAGCAGTTACCGGACAGGAGGCACTGAAGCTTTCTTT
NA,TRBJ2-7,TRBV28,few,CASSFPGRGPDYEQYF,TGTGCCAGCAGTTTTCCGGGCCGAGGCCCCGACTACGAGCAGTACTTC
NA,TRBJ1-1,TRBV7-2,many,CASRSPGDFTEAFF,TGTGCCAGCAGGTCCCCAGGGGATTTCACTGAAGCTTTCTTT
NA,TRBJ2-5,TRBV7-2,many,CASSLEVGEETQYF,TGTGCCAGCAGCTTAGAGGTCGGGGAAGAGACCCAGTACTTC
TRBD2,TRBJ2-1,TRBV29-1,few,CSVDKSSGAYNEQFF,TGCAGCGTTGATAAGTCTAGCGGGGCCTACAATGAGCAGTTCTTC
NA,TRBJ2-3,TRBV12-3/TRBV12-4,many,CASSLGGPLDTQYF,TGTGCCAGCAGTTTAGGGGGTCCCTTGGATACGCAGTATTTT
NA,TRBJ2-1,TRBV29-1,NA,CSVIAWLAVNEQFF,TGCAGCGTTATTGCCTGGTTAGCGGTTAATGAGCAGTTCTTC
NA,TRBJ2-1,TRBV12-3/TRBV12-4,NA,CASSLGWPAKPYNEQFF,TGTGCCAGCAGTTTGGGGTGGCCAGCCAAACCCTACAATGAGCAGTTCTTC
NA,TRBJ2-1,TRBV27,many,CASRTFLSYNEQFF,TGTGCCAGCAGGACTTTCCTCTCCTACAATGAGCAGTTCTTC
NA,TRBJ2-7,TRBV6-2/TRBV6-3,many,CASSYDAGSGYEQYF,TGTGCCAGCAGTTACGACGCGGGAAGTGGGTACGAGCAGTACTTC
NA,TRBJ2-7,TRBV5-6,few,CASSSRNSYEQYF,TGTGCCAGCAGCTCGAGGAACTCCTACGAGCAGTACTTC
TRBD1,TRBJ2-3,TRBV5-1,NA,CASSLFATGEVDTQYF,TGCGCCAGCAGCTTGTTCGCGACAGGGGAGGTAGATACGCAGTATTTT
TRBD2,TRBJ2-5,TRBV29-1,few,CSVEEGTSGRASETQYF,TGCAGCGTTGAAGAGGGGACTAGCGGGAGGGCCTCAGAGACCCAGTACTTC
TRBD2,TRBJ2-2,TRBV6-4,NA,CASSVGLADTGELFF,TGTGCCAGCAGCGTGGGACTAGCGGACACCGGGGAGCTGTTTTTT
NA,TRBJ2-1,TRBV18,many,CASSPMPRQSSYNEQFF,TGTGCCAGCTCACCCATGCCGAGGCAGTCCTCCTACAATGAGCAGTTCTTC
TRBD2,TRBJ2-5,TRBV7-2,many,CASTPRTGTSIGRRETQYF,TGTGCCAGCACTCCTCGGACCGGGACTAGCATAGGGCGGCGAGAGACCCAGTACTTC
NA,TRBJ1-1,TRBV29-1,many,CSVKMAYTEAFF,TGCAGCGTTAAAATGGCCTACACTGAAGCTTTCTTT
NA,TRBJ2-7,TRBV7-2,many,CASSLPTGTSAGEQYF,TGTGCCAGCAGCTTACCGACAGGGACCAGCGCGGGGGAGCAGTACTTC
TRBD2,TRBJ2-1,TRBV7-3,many,CASSLGGWEGPPNEQFF,TGTGCCAGCAGCTTAGGGGGATGGGAGGGCCCGCCCAATGAGCAGTTCTTC
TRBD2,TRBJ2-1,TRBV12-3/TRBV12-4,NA,CASSPPLGTNLNDEQFF,TGTGCCAGCAGTCCCCCCCTCGGGACTAACCTTAACGATGAGCAGTTCTTC
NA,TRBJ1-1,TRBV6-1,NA,CASSEGRQPLEAFF,TGTGCCAGCAGCGAAGGCCGACAGCCCCTTGAAGCTTTCTTT
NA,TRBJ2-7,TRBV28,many,CATNELREQYF,TGTGCCACCAACGAATTACGCGAGCAGTACTTC
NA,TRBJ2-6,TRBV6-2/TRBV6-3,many,CASSYSWGSGANVLTF,TGTGCCAGCAGTTACTCGTGGGGATCTGGGGCCAACGTCCTGACTTTC
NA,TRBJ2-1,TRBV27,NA,CASSLSDYNEQFF,TGTGCCAGCAGTTTATCGGACTACAATGAGCAGTTCTTC
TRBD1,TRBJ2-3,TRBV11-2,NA,CASSSSTGASTDTQYF,TGTGCCAGCAGCTCGTCGACAGGGGCGAGCACAGATACGCAGTATTTT
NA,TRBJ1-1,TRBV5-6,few,CASSTLTQKDTEAFF,TGTGCCAGCAGCACCCTGACTCAGAAAGACACTGAAGCTTTCTTT
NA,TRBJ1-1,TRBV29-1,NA,CSVARGDTEAFF,TGCAGCGTGGCGAGGGGGGACACTGAAGCTTTCTTT
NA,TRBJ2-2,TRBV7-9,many,CASSLDAPSGYTGELFF,TGTGCCAGCAGCTTAGACGCTCCCTCAGGCTACACCGGGGAGCTGTTTTTT
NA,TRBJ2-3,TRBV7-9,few,CASSLNPAGDTQYF,TGTGCCAGCAGCTTAAATCCAGCCGGAGATACGCAGTATTTT
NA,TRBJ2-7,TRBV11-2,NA,CAVTEFYEQYF,TGTGCCGTCACAGAATTCTACGAGCAGTACTTC
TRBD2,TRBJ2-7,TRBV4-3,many,CASSQGASGAYEQYF,TGCGCCAGCAGCCAAGGGGCTAGCGGGGCCTACGAGCAGTACTTC
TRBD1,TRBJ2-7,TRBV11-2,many,CASSLDLTGDHEQYF,TGTGCCAGCAGCTTAGATTTGACAGGGGACCACGAGCAGTACTTC
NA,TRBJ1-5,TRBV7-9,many,CASSVGLDQPQHF,TGTGCCAGCAGTGTAGGGTTGGATCAGCCCCAGCATTTT
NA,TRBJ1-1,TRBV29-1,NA,CSVDVRTEAFF,TGCAGCGTTGATGTACGGACTGAAGCTTTCTTT
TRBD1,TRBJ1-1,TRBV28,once,CASSLDRGSTEAFF,TGTGCCAGCAGTTTGGACAGGGGATCAACTGAAGCTTTCTTT
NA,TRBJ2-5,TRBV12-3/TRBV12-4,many,CASSFNTQETQYF,TGTGCCAGCAGTTTTAACACCCAAGAGACCCAGTACTTC
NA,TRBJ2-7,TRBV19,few,CASSPRGVASYEQYF,TGTGCCAGTAGCCCCCGAGGGGTGGCCTCCTACGAGCAGTACTTC
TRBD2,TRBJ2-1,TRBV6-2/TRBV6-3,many,CASSYGLAGRNEQFF,TGTGCCAGCAGTTACGGACTAGCGGGGCGAAATGAGCAGTTCTTC
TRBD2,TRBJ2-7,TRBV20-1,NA,CSAGGTSGRMTYEQYF,TGCAGTGCTGGAGGGACTAGCGGGAGGATGACCTACGAGCAGTACTTC
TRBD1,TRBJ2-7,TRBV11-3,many,CASSQGGQGAYEQYF,TGTGCCAGCAGCCAAGGGGGACAGGGGGCGTACGAGCAGTACTTC
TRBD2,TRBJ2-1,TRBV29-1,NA,CSVVAGFVNEQFF,TGCAGCGTCGTAGCGGGATTTGTCAATGAGCAGTTCTTC
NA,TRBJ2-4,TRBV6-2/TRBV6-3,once,CASSLTGTAKNIQYF,TGTGCCAGCAGTTTGACCGGGACAGCCAAAAACATTCAGTACTTC